This paragraph reports one T cell receptor beta chain. Its specific antigen is unknown. There are no base qualities to consult, and no much larger clone falls within one base. PBMCs were isolated by Ficoll-Paque density gradient centrifugation. This record belongs to a study of T-cell memory formation after mild COVID-19 (dated by TCRdb to 2020 to 2022). A note on the overall study: TCR sequence clusters from the two donors were found to be largely donor specific. In a couple of donors, T-cell clones that expanded and contracted after mild COVID-19 were followed by sequencing TCRalpha and TCRbeta repertoires longitudinally. The cohort was made up of two young adult volunteers, one female and one male, who were previously healthy. Overall study results and their limits: Some responding clones were detected in pre-infection memory, which suggested that pre-existing cross-reactive memory T cells had joined the SARS-CoV-2 response. Contracting CD4+ clones appeared mostly in the CM and EM memory subsets, whereas CD8+ clones were enriched in EMRA. The second-wave clones that peaked on day 37 were not confirmed to be SARS-CoV-2 specific. Clones contracting from day 15 to 85 had balanced CD4/CD8 phenotypes, while a second wave expanding from day 15 to 37 was biased towards CD4+. Only two mild cases were covered by the study, and larger cohorts that include severe cases with pre-infection samples were considered necessary.

The sample was run on an Illumina NovaSeq 6000. cDNA libraries for TCRalpha and TCRbeta were prepared by 5'RACE using constant-segment primers, with sample barcodes and unique molecular identifiers added. Trizol reagent was used to extract RNA from every sample. Library amplification was performed in two PCR steps, and a second sample barcode and Illumina TruSeq adapters were introduced in the second step. The libraries were sequenced on an Illumina NovaSeq using 2 x 150 bp paired-end reads. The original methods were these. Reads were demultiplexed and collapsed into UMI-guided consensus sequences with migec v1.2.7. Using mixcr v2.1.11, the UMI consensuses were aligned to TRA and TRB V and J templates and assembled into clonotypes. Clonotypes were classified as expanded or contracted when called significant by both edgeR and NoisET, with noise models trained on biological replicates. For edgeR calls, the cutoffs were a false discovery rate-adjusted p below 0.01 and a log2 fold-change threshold of 1. As an exploratory analysis of dynamics, max-normalized trajectories of the 1000 most abundant clonotypes were examined by PCA with hierarchical clustering. Separately sequenced CD4+ and CD8+ repertoires were used to assign a CD4 or CD8 phenotype to each responding clone. TCRdb took the public reads, trimmed them with fastp at Q25, ran MiXCR for clone calling and kept in-frame beta chains. Rows with a matching CDR3 protein are joined into one entry that keeps the most common DNA and genes. The V and J calls and clone size come from TCRdb's table, not from the authors' own analysis. A total of around 300,000 distinct CDR3 sequences appear in this sample, about 13% of them only once. About 20% of the sample comes from the top ten.

Cut back by 6 bases and 0 bases, the V and J ends lie 8 bases apart. The CDR3 covers 14 residues, taking in both the cysteine and the phenylalanine. The retained sequence is limited to the CDR3, 42 bases, with the frame set at the first base. This sequence uses TRBV12-3 or TRBV12-4 and TRBJ1-4; TRBD1 is possibly the D segment (6 matching bases). Material: PBMCs or a T cell subset sorted from them (not recorded which). The clonotype comes from a man aged 18 to 30 who had mild COVID-19 (a few samples of this study predate the infection). The sample titles of this study are shuffled in the database, so cell type and time point are left out; the donor was told from shared clones. The sequenced DNA: TGTGCCAGCAGCCGGACAGCAACTAATGAAAAACTGTTTTTT. It encodes CASSRTATNEKLFF.